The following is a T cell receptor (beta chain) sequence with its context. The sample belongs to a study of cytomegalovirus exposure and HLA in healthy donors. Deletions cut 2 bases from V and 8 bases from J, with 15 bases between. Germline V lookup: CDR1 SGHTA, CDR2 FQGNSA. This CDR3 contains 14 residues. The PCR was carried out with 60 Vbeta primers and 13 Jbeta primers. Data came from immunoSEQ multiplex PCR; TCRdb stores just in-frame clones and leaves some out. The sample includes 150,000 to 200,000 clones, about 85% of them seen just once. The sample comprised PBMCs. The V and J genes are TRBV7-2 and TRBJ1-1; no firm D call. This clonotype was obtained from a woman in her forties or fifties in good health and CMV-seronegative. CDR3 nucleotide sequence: TGTGCCAGCAGCTTATACGTGAGCCTAAAAGAAGCTTTCTTT. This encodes CASSLYVSLKEAFF.